This entry lists 32 T cell receptor beta chains sequenced from one sample in a study of cytomegalovirus exposure and HLA in healthy donors. PCR employed 60 Vbeta and 13 Jbeta primers. Produced via immunoSEQ multiplex PCR; TCRdb's table is partial and in-frame only. The sample lists 200,000 to 250,000 clones, roughly four fifths occurring once. Sequenced sample: PBMCs. The receptor set was obtained from a woman aged 40 to 50 in good health and CMV-seronegative.

The chain has TRBV19 and TRBJ1-6, with D hard to call. This CDR3 has 13 amino acids. V was cut by 6 bases and J by 5 bases, with 8 bases left in between. Per germline, CDR1 LNHDA and CDR2 SQIVND (reference sequence). The DNA for the CDR3 is TGTGCCAGTAGGAAAGTAGATAATTCACCCCTCCACTTT. It codes for CASRKVDNSPLHF.

The table lists this clone with a count of one. At the DNA level, this CDR3 is encoded by other sequences in the same sample as well. V is TRBV2 and J is TRBJ1-5; D not resolved. The germline V gene has CDR1 SNHLY and CDR2 FYNNEI. There are 17 residues in the CDR3. With 6 bases removed from V and 1 base from J, the gap between germline ends came to 19 bases. The CDR3 DNA reads as TGTGCCAGCAGCCTCCGGACTCCAGGCGTCAGCAATCAGCCCCAGCATTTT. It specifies CASSLRTPGVSNQPQHF.

This clone has more than one count but fewer than ten. This sequence joins TRBV4-2 and TRBJ1-4; TRBD1 is a possible D gene (6 bases). Per germline, CDR1 LGHNA and CDR2 YNFKEQ. The CDR3 runs to 14 residues. V lost 2 bases, J lost 8 bases, and 12 bases lay in between. CDR3 in DNA: TGTGCCAGCAGCCAAAACGAGGGGGAGGAAAAACTGTTTTTT. Protein: CASSQNEGEEKLFF.

This clone has only one observation. The chain links TRBV4-2 to TRBJ2-3, with D possibly being TRBD1 (6 bases). From germline, CDR1 is LGHNA and CDR2 YNFKEQ. CDR3 length: 14 amino acids. The V gene lost 1 base and the J gene lost 6 bases, with 11 bases spanning the gap. CDR3 nucleotides: TGTGCCAGCAGCCAAGGATCAGGGGAGGATACGCAGTATTTT. It yields the protein CASSQGSGEDTQYF.

As concerns this clone: Other DNA sequences in this specimen translate into the identical CDR3. The J gene is TRBJ2-1, the V gene TRBV5-4, with a tentative D call TRBD2 (5 bases). V lost 0 bases, J lost 0 bases, and 7 bases lay in between. This CDR3 spans 15 amino acids. Germline CDR1 SGHNT, CDR2 YYREEE (reference sequence). CDR3: CASSLGGSSYNEQFF. The CDR3 DNA follows: TGTGCCAGCAGCTTGGGTGGGAGCTCCTACAATGAGCAGTTCTTC.

The chain has TRBV5-6 and TRBJ2-7, with 9 bases matching TRBD1. This CDR3 spans 14 amino acids. Germline loops: CDR1 SGHDT, CDR2 YYEEEE. The junction had 5 bases not matched to a gene; V was cut back by 2 bases and J by 5 bases. CDR3 nucleotides: TGTGCCAGCAGCTTCGGGACAGGGAGCCACGAGCAGTACTTC. Translated, it gives CASSFGTGSHEQYF.

This clone was seen a handful of times. CDR3 sequence reads: CASSFSGGAYEQYF. CDR3 DNA sequence: TGCGCCAGCAGCTTTAGCGGGGGGGCCTACGAGCAGTACTTC. V usage is TRBV5-1 and J usage is TRBJ2-7; TRBD2 matches at 11 bases. CDR1 is SGHRS, CDR2 YFSETQ, per germline. Germline trimming cut 2 bases from V and 2 bases from J; bases unmatched to any gene: 0. CDR3 length equals 14 residues.

The rearrangement joins TRBV9 to TRBJ2-1; 7 positions match TRBD2. Unmatched junction bases numbered 9, after V lost 2 bases and J lost 4 bases. The germline gives CDR1 SGDLS, CDR2 YYNGEE. The length of the CDR3 is 16 residues. The CDR3, as DNA: TGTGCCAGCAGCGTCGCCACTACGGGGGGATACAATGAGCAGTTCTTC. Encoded protein: CASSVATTGGYNEQFF.

This chain uses TRBV4-1 with TRBJ2-7; 8 nucleotides agree with TRBD1. Germline CDR1 reads MGHRA; CDR2 reads YSYEKL. The trim removed 4 bases at V and 3 bases at J, leaving 8 bases unmatched. This CDR3 spans 15 amino acids. CDR3 nucleotides: TGCGCCAGCAGCCCCCAGGGGGCGTTATTCTACGAGCAGTACTTC. Its translation is CASSPQGALFYEQYF.

As concerns this clone: Other nucleotide sequences from this sample produce the same CDR3. The rearrangement joins TRBV7-9 to TRBJ1-5; 8 bases agree with TRBD1. This CDR3 spans 14 amino acids. Germline loops: CDR1 SEHNR, CDR2 FQNEAQ (reference sequence). V dropped 5 bases and J dropped 6; count of bases not matched to a gene: 6. CDR3 bases: TGTGCCAGCAGCACCGGACAGGGCGCTCAGCCCCAGCATTTT. This gives the protein CASSTGQGAQPQHF.

This clone came up once. V is TRBV21-1 and J is TRBJ2-5; TRBD2, as called in the table, went unchecked against the DNA. TRBV21-1 represents a pseudogene. The CDR3 sequence is 12 residues long. CDR3 protein: CASSKILETQYF. The CDR3 DNA reads TGTGCCAGCAGCAAAATCTTAGAGACCCAGTACTTC.

The genes are TRBV7-2 and TRBJ1-5; D not certain. Trimming cost V 1 base and J 7 bases, with 8 bases left between them. The CDR3 is 13 amino acids. The germline V gene has CDR1 SGHTA and CDR2 FQGNSA. For the CDR3, the DNA is TGTGCCAGCAGCTTAGTCCCCGGGCAGCCCCAGCATTTT. Protein sequence: CASSLVPGQPQHF.

The J gene is TRBJ1-2, the V gene TRBV6-5; 9 nucleotides align to TRBD1. The germline gives CDR1 MNHEY, CDR2 SVGAGI. CDR3 size: 14 residues. J gave up 7 bases and V 7 bases, and 10 bases lay outside the gene matches. The DNA of the CDR3 is TGTGCCAGCACCCCGGGACAGGGTCTCTCTGGCTACACCTTC. This encodes CASTPGQGLSGYTF.

The chain carries TRBV5-1 and TRBJ1-6, with TRBD1 identical over 9 bases. V trimming: 0 bases; J trimming: 10 bases; junction bases outside the gene matches: 14. Germline-derived CDR1 and CDR2 are SGHRS and YFSETQ. The CDR3 is 18 amino acids. The CDR3 nucleotides are TGCGCCAGCAGCTTGGTTGGGGGACAGGGAGGTATCGGGTCACCCCTCCACTTT. It translates to CASSLVGGQGGIGSPLHF. Based on the CDR3 plus reference TRBV5-1 and TRBJ1-6, the full variable domain is KAGVTQTPRYLIKTRGQQVTLSCSPISGHRSVSWYQQTPGQGLQFLFEYFSETQRNKGNFPGRFSGRQFSNSRSEMNVSTLELGDSALYLCASSLVGGQGGIGSPLHFGNGTRLTVT.

The V and J genes are TRBV20-1 and TRBJ2-3; D call uncertain. Germline CDR1 and CDR2: DFQATT and SNEGSKA (reference sequence). The CDR3 spans 11 residues. Trimming removed 3 bases at V and 6 bases at J, with 7 bases between. The CDR3 protein is CSASPSDTQYF. CDR3 DNA sequence: TGCAGTGCTAGTCCCTCGGATACGCAGTATTTT.

V gene TRBV7-6 combines with J gene TRBJ1-3; tentatively, D is TRBD1 (6 bases). In germline, CDR1 is SGHVS, CDR2 FNYEAQ. V was shortened by 5 bases and J by 4 bases, with 12 bases between the two germline ends. The CDR3 is made up of 14 amino acids. The DNA for the CDR3 is TGTGCCAGCAGCGATCGACAGGTCGGAAACACCATATATTTT. Translation gives CASSDRQVGNTIYF.

This rearrangement joins TRBV15 to TRBJ2-7; D unresolved. CDR1 is LNHNV, CDR2 YYDKDF, per germline (reference sequence). The length of the CDR3 is 17 residues. V shed 4 bases and J shed 2 bases, with 21 bases lying between them. CDR3 protein: CATSIDLALPSPYEQYF. CDR3 nucleotide sequence: TGTGCCACCAGCATCGACTTGGCCCTACCTTCGCCCTACGAGCAGTACTTC.

This chain joins TRBV4-3 and TRBJ1-6; D is undetermined. This CDR3 is 12 amino acids long. CDR1 is LGHNA, CDR2 YSLEER, per germline. Deletions cut 4 bases from V and 7 bases from J, with 5 bases between. This CDR3 is CASSLRNSPLHF. The CDR3 DNA reads TGCGCCAGCAGCCTGCGAAATTCACCCCTCCACTTT.

The V gene is TRBV25-1, the J gene TRBJ2-1, with D uncertain. The CDR3 is 14 residues long. Germline CDR1 and CDR2: MGHDK and SYGVNS. V dropped 5 bases and J dropped 3 bases, with 11 bases sitting between them. CDR3 sequence reads: CASSYQTGYNEQFF. CDR3 nucleotides: TGTGCCAGCAGTTACCAGACGGGCTACAATGAGCAGTTCTTC.

The DNA of the CDR3 is TGTGCCAGCAGTTTAAGAGGAAGAGGCTACACCTTC. Amino acids: CASSLRGRGYTF. The rearrangement links TRBV28 to TRBJ1-2; D uncertain. The germline gives CDR1 MDHEN, CDR2 SYDVKM. The CDR3 totals 12 residues. V dropped 2 bases and J dropped 8 bases, with 9 bases sitting between them.

This clone was picked up a small number of times. The chain joins TRBV6-1 to TRBJ2-7; D uncertain. Per germline, CDR1 MNHNS and CDR2 SASEGT. V shed 0 bases and J shed 4 bases, with 19 bases lying between them. There are 17 residues in the CDR3. Written as DNA, the CDR3 is TGTGCCAGCAGTGAAGCGCTTCTCGCCCGGTTCGCTTACGAGCAGTACTTC. Protein: CASSEALLARFAYEQYF.

The chain has TRBV28 and TRBJ1-2; tentatively, D is TRBD1 (6 bases). This CDR3 is 15 amino acids long. Looked up from germline, CDR1 is MDHEN and CDR2 is SYDVKM. The V gene lost 2 bases and the J gene lost 8 bases, with 18 bases spanning the gap. The CDR3 DNA reads TGTGCCAGCAGTTTAAGGGCAGGGGCCGGAGAGGGCTACACCTTC. This gives the protein CASSLRAGAGEGYTF.

The CDR3 region is CASSERRGGLYDTQYF. CDR3 nucleotide sequence: TGTGCCAGCAGTGAACGGAGGGGGGGGTTGTATGATACGCAGTATTTT. This chain connects TRBV2 to TRBJ2-3, with a tentative D call TRBD2 (7 bases). CDR3 length: 16 residues. Per germline, CDR1 SNHLY and CDR2 FYNNEI. The ends were cut back, 2 bases at V and 6 bases at J, with 18 bases in the middle.

The J gene is TRBJ2-7, the V gene TRBV30; possibly TRBD1 for D (6 bases). The CDR3 is 15 residues long. Trimming pared 3 bases from V and 2 bases from J, leaving 17 bases between. CDR1 and CDR2 (germline): GTSNPN, SVGIG (reference sequence). The CDR3 DNA is TGTGCCTGGAGGATGGACAGTAGCTTTCCCTACGAGCAGTACTTC. Residues: CAWRMDSSFPYEQYF.

The gene calls are TRBV6-1 and TRBJ1-1, with D perhaps TRBD1 (6 bases). This CDR3 is built from 15 residues. Germline CDR1 and CDR2: MNHNS and SASEGT. The germline V and J ends were trimmed by 3 bases and 1 base, with 12 bases remaining between them. CDR3 amino acids: CASSDIAGANTEAFF. As DNA, the CDR3 is TGTGCCAGCAGTGATATAGCAGGGGCGAACACTGAAGCTTTCTTT.

The chain joins TRBV28 to TRBJ2-7, with 7 bases matching TRBD2. V trimming: 5 bases; J trimming: 0 bases; junction bases outside the gene matches: 7. The CDR3 contains 15 residues. Germline CDR1 MDHEN, CDR2 SYDVKM. This CDR3 is CASSLQRGLSYEQYF. CDR3 nucleotides: TGTGCCAGCAGTCTCCAGCGGGGTCTCTCCTACGAGCAGTACTTC.

The gene calls are TRBV30 and TRBJ2-7; perhaps TRBD1 as D (5 bases). V was cut by 4 bases and J by 0 bases, with 16 bases left in between. Germline CDR1 and CDR2: GTSNPN and SVGIG (reference sequence). The CDR3 is made up of 15 amino acids. The CDR3 coding sequence is TGTGCCTGGAATCCAAAGGGGTTAAGCTCCTACGAGCAGTACTTC. Translation gives CAWNPKGLSSYEQYF. The full variable domain, completed using reference TRBV30 and TRBJ2-7, is SQTIHQWPATLVQPVGSPLSLECTVEGTSNPNLYWYRQAAGRGLQLLFYSVGIGQISSEVPQNLSASRPQDRQFILSSKKLLLSDSGFYLCAWNPKGLSSYEQYFGPGTRLTVT.

V and J are TRBV7-2 and TRBJ2-1; TRBD2 matches at 12 bases. The germline gives CDR1 SGHTA, CDR2 FQGNSA. CDR3 length: 15 amino acids. V was clipped by 2 bases and J by 5 bases; unmatched bases: 1. The CDR3 bases are TGTGCCAGCAGCTTAACTAGCGGGGGGAACAATGAGCAGTTCTTC. Its protein is CASSLTSGGNNEQFF.

The chain joins TRBV6-1 to TRBJ1-1; 7 bases fit TRBD1. V was pared by 11 bases and J by 4 bases, with 7 bases of the junction left unmatched. The germline CDR1 and CDR2 sequences are MNHNS and SASEGT. This CDR3 region has 12 residues. CDR3 sequence: CAGTDGATEAFF. The CDR3 coding sequence is TGTGCCGGGACAGACGGAGCCACTGAAGCTTTCTTT.

The CDR3 loop is CASSSGQARTQYF. For the CDR3, the DNA is TGTGCCAGCAGTTCAGGACAGGCCCGGACCCAGTACTTC. The gene calls are TRBV6-5 and TRBJ2-5, with TRBD1 identical over 7 bases. Germline V gene data show CDR1 as MNHEY and CDR2 as SVGAGI. The CDR3 consists of 13 residues. The trim removed 4 bases at V and 7 bases at J, leaving 6 bases unmatched.

Regarding this clone: An end of the junction differs from the germline gene, which may be a read error. The genes are TRBV7-7 and TRBJ2-3; D might be TRBD1 (6 bases). The length of the CDR3 is 13 residues. Germline CDR1 and CDR2: SSHAT and FNYEAQ (reference sequence). Here the CDR3 reads CASSFRGPDTQYF. In DNA form, the CDR3 reads TGTGCTAGCAGCTTCAGGGGTCCAGATACGCAGTATTTT.

The rearrangement links TRBV6-6 to TRBJ1-1; TRBD1 aligns across 8 bases. The J segment lost 4 bases and the V segment lost 6 bases, leaving 10 bases of the junction unmatched. The germline V gene encodes CDR1 MNHNY and CDR2 SVGAGI (reference sequence). The CDR3 totals 15 residues. As DNA, the CDR3 is TGTGCCAGCAGGCCCGGACAGGGAGTAACCACTGAAGCTTTCTTT. This translates into CASRPGQGVTTEAFF.